This T cell receptor beta chain is drawn from a study of regulatory T cells in long-lasting Graves disease. From germline, CDR1 is SQVTM and CDR2 ANQGSEA. V shed 4 bases and J shed 3 bases, with 19 bases lying between them. This CDR3 region has 15 residues. The time point here: newly diagnosed GD, antithyroid drugs for less than 3 months. PBMC RNA was the source of the TCR library. According to the study, TCR beta libraries were built with iRepertoire HTBI primers and CDR3-region Arm-PCR. TCRdb fed the multiplex PCR reads into MiXCR, producing one record per CDR3 protein. The sample contains approximately 490,000 distinct CDR3 sequences, around 15% of which appear only once. These data are also associated with another study on T cells in Graves' hyperthyroidism and ophthalmopathy.

The V gene is TRBV29-1, the J gene TRBJ2-7, with a tentative D call TRBD1 (5 bases). The clonotype comes from a man between 40 and 49 years old with Graves disease. Specimen: peripheral blood mononuclear cells (PBMCs), collected at new diagnosis, from a patient treated with antithyroid drugs. The CDR3 reads CSVVGKGQSFYEQYF. Written as DNA, the CDR3 is TGCAGCGTTGTAGGGAAAGGACAATCCTTCTACGAGCAGTACTTC.